The clone carrying this TCR beta chain has ten or more counts. Antigen: not known. This sample was taken from a study of T-cell reconstitution after alpha-beta-depleted transplantation in children. Study conclusions and caveats: Several hundred expanded graft clones reportedly supplied alpha-beta T cells about two months after transplant. The authors attributed T-cell counts and diversity one year after transplant mostly to newly produced T cells.

The authors prepared the TCRbeta library with unique molecular identifiers. TCRdb re-called the PCR reads through MiXCR, storing one row per CDR3 protein. Of about 440,000 distinct CDR3 sequences in the sample, 43% are singletons; the top ten hold around 29%. Per germline, CDR1 ENHRY and CDR2 SYGVKD. The CDR3 consists of 14 residues. Trimming removed 6 bases from V and 10 bases from J; junction bases left unmatched: 6. The genes are TRBV10-3 and TRBJ2-1, with TRBD2 matching over 13 bases. The TCR sequence derives from a girl aged 2 to 10 with aplastic anemia, due to receive a stem cell transplant. Here the sequenced sample was PBMCs, taken before TCRalphabeta/CD19-depleted stem cell transplant. The CDR3 loop is CAISLGLAGYEQFF. CDR3 nucleotide sequence: TGTGCCATCAGCTTGGGACTAGCGGGATACGAGCAGTTCTTC.